The next 31 T cell receptor beta chains were all read from a single sample in a study of tumor-infiltrating lymphocytes in primary liver carcinoma. The study co-extracted DNA and RNA from approximately 20-30 mg of unsorted bulk tissue. Synthesis of TCR beta cDNA was carried out from approximately 470 ng total RNA with a constant-region primer. Libraries covering TCR beta were generated through three nested multiplex PCR rounds (using a slightly modified ARM-PCR). It was with TRBV1-TRBV30 forward primers and a C-beta reverse primer that the first two PCR rounds were run, at approximately 10 cycles each. TCRdb used MiXCR to reprocess the multiplex PCR reads, holding one entry per CDR3 protein. The sample holds around 99,000 distinct CDR3 sequences, less than 75% seen once. The sample consisted of tumor-adjacent normal liver tissue. The receptors shown here come from a middle-aged man with primary liver carcinoma and hepatitis B virus infection.

As to this clonotype: At one of its ends the junction is not consistent with the germline gene, which may arise from a read error. The V and J genes are TRBV6-5 and TRBJ2-6, with TRBD1 matching over 8 bases. Per germline, CDR1 MNHEY and CDR2 SVGAGI. The CDR3 has 18 residues. This CDR3 reads CATSLWTGMRAGANVLTF. In DNA form, the CDR3 reads TGTGCCACCAGTCTTTGGACAGGGATGAGAGCGGGGGCCAACGTCCTGACTTTC.

Note on this clonotype: The junction shows a germline mismatch at one end, possibly a read error. The V gene is TRBV29-1, the J gene TRBJ2-7; a weak D match, TRBD1 (6 bases). The CDR3 consists of 13 residues. Germline V gives CDR1 SQVTM, CDR2 ANQGSEA. The CDR3 loop reads CSVTQGRGYEQYF. In DNA form, the CDR3 reads TGCAGCGTTACCCAAGGCAGGGGCTACGAGCAGTATTTC.

With regard to this clonotype: Sequence at one end of the junction differs from germline and may be a read error. The rearrangement joins TRBV4-1 to TRBJ2-2; D perhaps matches TRBD2 (6 bases). Germline lookup yields CDR1 MGHRA and CDR2 YSYEKL. This CDR3 is built from 13 residues. The DNA for the CDR3 is TGCGTCAGCAGCCAAGGGCAAGGCGGGGAGCTGCTTTTT. It encodes CVSSQGQGGELLF.

The rearrangement joins TRBV11-2 to TRBJ2-7, with D unclear. CDR3 length: 15 residues. Germline CDR1 SGHAT, CDR2 FQNNGV. The ends were cut back, 7 bases at V and 3 bases at J, with 19 bases in the middle. The CDR3, as DNA: TGTGCCAGCACCCCCTGGGAAGAGGCCCACTACGAGCAGTACTTC. The encoded protein is CASTPWEEAHYEQYF.

With regard to this clonotype: Compared with germline, one end of the junction differs, possibly owing to a read error. V is TRBV6-1 and J is TRBJ1-5; D gene ambiguous. Per germline, CDR1 MNHNS and CDR2 SASEGT. The CDR3 totals 13 residues. The CDR3 DNA reads TGTACCAGCCTTGAGAGGAACCAAGGGCCCCAGCATTTT. It yields the protein CTSLERNQGPQHF.

The sample holds one count of this clonotype. Possible read error: a much larger clone is one base away. The chain employs TRBV10-1 and TRBJ2-3; D assignment may be TRBD1 or TRBD2 (5 bases each). The V gene's germline CDR1 is WNHNN and CDR2 SYGVQD (reference sequence). This CDR3 has 16 amino acids. The CDR3 here is CTSSESTGPSTDTQYF. In nucleotides, the CDR3 is TGCACCAGCAGTGAGTCGACGGGACCCAGCACAGATACGCAGTATTTT.

A note on this clonotype: At one end, the junction sequence differs from germline, possibly due to a read error. The CDR3: CAISGTSGGNYEQCF. CDR3 nucleotides: TGTGCCATCAGTGGAACTAGCGGGGGAAACTACGAGCAGTGCTTC. The chain couples TRBV10-3 to TRBJ2-7; 11 nucleotides match TRBD2. The CDR3 length is 15 residues. Germline CDR1 and CDR2: ENHRY and SYGVKD.

To note about this clonotype: This may be a read error: a much more frequent sequence differs by one nucleotide. V gene TRBV4-1 combines with J gene TRBJ2-3; 7 bases fit TRBD1. Trimming at V came to 4 bases and at J to 4 bases, leaving 14 bases not matched to a gene. This CDR3 has 17 residues. CDR1 is MGHRA, CDR2 YSYEKL, per germline. CDR3 sequence (DNA): TGCGCCAGCAGCCCATATTCCGGGACAGAGGGAGCAGATACGCAGTATTTT. Encoded protein: CASSPYSGTEGADTQYF.

Worth noting for this clonotype: A read error is possible here, since a much larger clone lies one base away. V usage is TRBV29-1 and J usage is TRBJ2-7, with 8 bases that match TRBD2. Germline assignment: CDR1 SQVTM and CDR2 ANQGSEA. The CDR3 covers 13 residues. The CDR3 is CSVLLAESCEQYF. The CDR3 DNA is TGCAGCGTCCTACTAGCGGAATCCTGCGAGCAGTACTTC.

This clonotype was counted at least ten times. This chain connects TRBV6-1 to TRBJ1-1; no clear D. CDR3 size: 13 residues. Trimming cost V 1 base and J 5 bases, with 8 bases left between them. Germline loops: CDR1 MNHNS, CDR2 SASEGT. CDR3 amino acids: CASSEVEETEAFF. In DNA, the CDR3 is TGTGCCAGCAGTGAAGTTGAGGAGACTGAAGCTTTCTTT.

Concerning this clonotype: The CDR3 end shows no conserved phenylalanine or tryptophan, and so a read error is likely. The V call is TRBV6-5, the J call TRBJ2-7; 7 bases map to TRBD1. There are 15 residues in the CDR3. Germline V gene sequence: CDR1 MNHEY, CDR2 SVGAGI. CDR3 protein: CATTRELRGTYGQYL. The CDR3 region has the DNA TGTGCCACCACAAGGGAACTCAGGGGGACCTACGGGCAGTACCTC.

Comment on this clonotype: This could be a read error, since a much larger clone is one nucleotide away. CDR3 coding DNA: TGTGCCTGGAGTGTAAACGGGGCAGGCGAAAGACTGTTTTTT. Its translation: CAWSVNGAGERLFF. The chain links TRBV30 to TRBJ1-4; a weak D match, TRBD1 (5 bases). The CDR3 covers 14 residues. Germline V gene sequence: CDR1 GTSNPN, CDR2 SVGIG (reference sequence).

As regards this clonotype: This is likely a read error, given that the CDR3 carries no conserved phenylalanine or tryptophan at its end. This chain's CDR3 is CASSARDSSYNEQFI. As DNA, the CDR3 is TGTGCCAGCAGCGCCCGGGACTCCTCCTACAATGAGCAGTTCATC. V and J are TRBV9 and TRBJ2-1; the D gene is possibly TRBD2 (6 bases). V dropped 3 bases and J dropped 0 bases, with 10 bases sitting between them. In germline, CDR1 is SGDLS, CDR2 YYNGEE. This CDR3 spans 15 amino acids.

Of note for this clonotype: No conserved phenylalanine or tryptophan ends this CDR3, so it is likely a read error. This sequence joins TRBV11-2 and TRBJ2-4; tentative D call: TRBD1 (7 bases). This CDR3 contains 13 residues. Germline assignment: CDR1 SGHAT and CDR2 FQNNGV. The CDR3 sequence: CASCFQGGTVQYL. Written as DNA, the CDR3 is TGTGCCAGCTGCTTTCAGGGGGGAACGGTTCAGTACCTC.

The chain carries TRBV24-1 and TRBJ2-3, with D perhaps assigned TRBD1 or TRBD2 (5 bases each). Between the trimmed V and J ends, which lost 10 bases and 5 bases, there was a span of 15 bases. Germline V lookup: CDR1 KGHDR, CDR2 SFDVKD. The CDR3 is made up of 13 amino acids. This CDR3 is CATSSRDGDTQYF. In nucleotides, the CDR3 is TGTGCCACTTCGTCCAGGGACGGAGATACGCAGTATTTT.

This clonotype was seen a few times. This could be a read error, since a much larger clone is one nucleotide away. The gene calls are TRBV10-2 and TRBJ2-7; no clear D. The CDR3 loop spans 14 amino acids. Germline V gene data show CDR1 as WSHSY and CDR2 as SAAADI. Trimming pared 6 bases from V and 2 bases from J, leaving 14 bases between. The CDR3 is CASSPTDRPYEQYF. The CDR3 region has the DNA TGCGCCAGCAGCCCCACGGACCGTCCCTACGAGCAGTACTTC.

This chain connects TRBV2 to TRBJ2-7; possibly TRBD1 or TRBD2 for D (5 bases each). V shed 9 bases and J shed 6 bases, with 18 bases lying between them. In germline, CDR1 is SNHLY, CDR2 FYNNEI. This CDR3 comprises 13 residues. The CDR3 here is CARSQGEGLEQYF. The CDR3 nucleotides read TGTGCCAGGTCCCAGGGAGAAGGACTCGAGCAGTACTTC.

Notes on this clonotype: Lacking the conserved final phenylalanine or tryptophan, this CDR3 likely reflects a read error. The chain links TRBV10-1 to TRBJ2-7, with D perhaps TRBD1 or TRBD2 (5 bases each). CDR1 is WNHNN and CDR2 is SYGVQD in the germline V gene (reference sequence). The length of the CDR3 is 13 residues. The ends were cut back, 8 bases at V and 1 base at J, with 12 bases in the middle. The CDR3 coding sequence is TGCGCCAGCCCCCGGGACGGGTCCTACGAGCAGTACCTC. Translated: CASPRDGSYEQYL.

As concerns this clonotype: It may be a read error: a sequence one base away is much more abundant. The chain combines TRBV29-1 with TRBJ1-1; D remains ambiguous. Germline V gene data show CDR1 as SQVTM and CDR2 as ANQGSEA. Trimming took 8 bases from V and 4 from J, leaving 17 bases between them. The CDR3 consists of 13 residues. CDR3 protein: CSLGWKGATEAFF. As DNA, the CDR3 is TGCAGCCTTGGTTGGAAGGGTGCCACTGAAGCTTTCTTT.

The count of this clonotype is one. This rearrangement joins TRBV5-1 to TRBJ2-1; D gene uncertain. Trimming cost V 6 bases and J 8 bases, with 15 bases left between them. The germline CDR1 and CDR2 sequences are SGHRS and YFSETQ. The length of the CDR3 is 13 residues. In DNA, the CDR3 is TGCGCCAGCACCATGGACGGCCACTATGAGCAGTTCTTC. It encodes CASTMDGHYEQFF.

With respect to this clonotype: Just one base apart from a much larger clone, this may be a read error. The rearrangement joins TRBV5-5 to TRBJ2-1; D is unresolved. Germline V gives CDR1 SGHKS, CDR2 YYEKEE (reference sequence). The CDR3 has 13 amino acids. V gave up 2 bases and J gave up 9 bases, with 12 bases separating them. The DNA of the CDR3 is TGTGCCAGCAGCTTAATTAGCCTCGGTGAGCAGTTCTTC. It codes for CASSLISLGEQFF.

For this clonotype: This likely comes from a read error, as the CDR3 has no conserved phenylalanine or tryptophan at its end. This chain connects TRBV11-1 to TRBJ2-1, with D possibly being TRBD2 (6 bases). The CDR3 runs 16 residues. Germline CDR1 and CDR2: SGHAT and FQDESV (reference sequence). The V end was cut by 2 bases, the J end by 10 bases, with 21 bases between. This chain's CDR3 is CASSLSLGLPTQEQFY. CDR3 DNA sequence: TGTGCCAGCAGCTTAAGCCTGGGACTTCCTACGCAAGAGCAGTTCTAC.

About this clonotype itself: A read error may account for a junction end that differs from germline. The CDR3 here is CASANGGPYSNQPQHF. The CDR3 nucleotides read TGTGCCAGTGCTAACGGGGGTCCATATAGCAATCAGCCCCAACACTTT. This chain joins TRBV2 and TRBJ1-5; possible D gene TRBD1, 5 bases. Germline V lookup: CDR1 SNHLY, CDR2 FYNNEI. CDR3 length: 16 amino acids.

The rearrangement joins TRBV7-2 to TRBJ2-2, with 7 nucleotides matching TRBD1. Germline V CDR1 and CDR2: SGHTA, FQGNSA. Losses at the gene ends were 5 bases for V and 4 bases for J; bases not matched to a gene: 4. This CDR3 region has 14 residues. The CDR3 sequence: CASSGRTGTGELFF. As DNA, the CDR3 is TGTGCCAGCAGCGGTAGGACAGGCACCGGGGAGCTGTTTTTT.

Notes on this clonotype: Because the CDR3 is missing its conserved closing phenylalanine or tryptophan, this is likely a read error. V usage is TRBV12-3 or TRBV12-4 and J usage is TRBJ2-7, with D uncertain. The CDR3 is 13 amino acids. The germline V and J ends were trimmed by 5 bases and 0 bases, with 8 bases remaining between them. CDR3 sequence reads: CASSLGISYEQYL. CDR3 in DNA: TGTGCCAGCAGTCTCGGCATCTCCTACGAGCAGTACCTC.

This clonotype was found many times. This sequence joins TRBV6-1 and TRBJ2-3; D gene ambiguous. V lost 6 bases, J lost 5 bases, and 21 bases lay in between. This CDR3 is built from 16 residues. The germline V gene encodes CDR1 MNHNS and CDR2 SASEGT. CDR3 in amino acids: CASRLATNDDRDTQYF. The CDR3 DNA reads as TGTGCCAGCAGGTTAGCCACCAACGATGACCGAGATACGCAGTATTTT.

As concerns this clonotype: Since a much larger clone is just one base distant, this may be a read error. The V call is TRBV10-1, the J call TRBJ2-2; 15 bases are a match to TRBD2. The CDR3 is made up of 18 amino acids. Germline CDR1 and CDR2: WNHNN and SYGVQD (reference sequence). Unmatched junction bases numbered 7, after V lost 6 bases and J lost 2 bases. The CDR3 region is CASSPGTSGRLNTGELFF. The CDR3, as DNA: TGCGCCAGCAGCCCCGGGACTAGCGGGAGGCTTAACACCGGGGAGCTGTTTTTT.

This chain links TRBV11-2 with TRBJ2-7; D is unclear. The CDR3 sequence is 14 residues long. Germline V gene lookup returns CDR1 SGHAT and CDR2 FQNNGV. CDR3 region: CASSFVGLYYDQYV. CDR3 DNA sequence: TGTGCCAGCAGCTTTGTAGGGTTGTACTACGATCAGTACGTC.

In the case of this clonotype: This CDR3 fails to terminate in the conserved phenylalanine or tryptophan, so it likely reflects a read error. The chain combines TRBV6-1 with TRBJ2-3, with TRBD1 as a possible D gene (6 bases). The CDR3 runs to 13 residues. Germline loops: CDR1 MNHNS, CDR2 SASEGT. The CDR3 here is CASSEAYRDTQYV. The CDR3 DNA sequence: TGTGCCAGCAGTGAAGCTTACAGGGATACACAGTATGTT.

The V gene is TRBV4-1, the J gene TRBJ2-4, with 8 bases lining up with TRBD2. The germline V gene encodes CDR1 MGHRA and CDR2 YSYEKL. CDR3 size: 19 residues. With 0 bases clipped from V and 4 bases from J, the junction kept 14 bases outside the gene matches. Written as DNA, the CDR3 is TGCGCCAGCAGCCAAGATCGAGCCGCTAACGGGGGGGGGAAAAACATTCAGTACTTC. It encodes CASSQDRAANGGGKNIQYF.

This clonotype was detected only a few times. The V call is TRBV7-9, the J call TRBJ2-3, with 10 nucleotides matching TRBD2. The CDR3 totals 16 residues. Germline V gene lookup returns CDR1 SEHNR and CDR2 FQNEAQ (reference sequence). V was clipped by 5 bases and J by 1 base; unmatched bases: 6. The CDR3 DNA reads TGTGCCAGCAGCCCCGAGCGGGAGGGCCGCACAGATACGCAGTATTTT. As protein: CASSPEREGRTDTQYF.